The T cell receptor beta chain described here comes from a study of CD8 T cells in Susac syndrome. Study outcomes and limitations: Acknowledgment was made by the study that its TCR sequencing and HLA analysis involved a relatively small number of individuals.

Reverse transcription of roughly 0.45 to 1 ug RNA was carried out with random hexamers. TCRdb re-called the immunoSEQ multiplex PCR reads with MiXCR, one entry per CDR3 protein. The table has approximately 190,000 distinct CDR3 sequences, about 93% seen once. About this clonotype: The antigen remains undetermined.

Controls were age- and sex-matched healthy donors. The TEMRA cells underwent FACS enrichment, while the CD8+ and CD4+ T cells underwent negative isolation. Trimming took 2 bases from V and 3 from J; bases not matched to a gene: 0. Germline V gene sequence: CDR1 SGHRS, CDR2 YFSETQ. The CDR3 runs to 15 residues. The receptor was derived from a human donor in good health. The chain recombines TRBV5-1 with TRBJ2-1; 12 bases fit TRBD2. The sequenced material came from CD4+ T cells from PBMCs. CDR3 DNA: TGCGCCAGCAGCTTACTAGCGGGGGGCTACAATGAGCAGTTCTTC. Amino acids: CASSLLAGGYNEQFF.